This entry lists 13 T cell receptor beta chains sequenced from one sample in a study of blood T cell repertoires in COVID-19. Some clones are missing from TCRdb's copy, which holds only in-frame ones; the method was immunoSEQ multiplex PCR. The sample has about 400,000 clones, roughly 88% seen once. The sequencing sample was made of PBMCs or T cells enriched from blood (not recorded which). These receptor sequences come from a woman aged 40 to 50 with acute COVID-19.

This chain links TRBV4-1 with TRBJ2-5; TRBD2 matches at 11 bases. The CDR3 has 15 amino acids. J gave up 5 bases and V 3 bases, and 5 bases lay outside the gene matches. From germline, CDR1 is MGHRA and CDR2 YSYEKL. The CDR3 spells CASSQLAGGMETQYF. As DNA, the CDR3 is TGCGCCAGCAGCCAGCTAGCGGGGGGCATGGAGACCCAGTACTTC.

This clone was found once. The chain uses TRBV3-1 (or the pseudogene TRBV3-2) and TRBJ1-1, with TRBD1 as a possible D gene (6 bases). CDR3 length: 12 amino acids. The germline CDR1 and CDR2 sequences are LGHDT and YNNKEL (reference sequence). V lost 1 base and J lost 8, with 8 bases in between. Here the CDR3 DNA reads TGTGCCAGCAGCCAAGTAGACAGGGAAGCTTTCTTT. Its protein is CASSQVDREAFF.

The genes are TRBV18 and TRBJ2-1; 11 bases line up with TRBD2. The CDR3 runs 16 residues. V lost 4 bases, J lost 8 bases, and 10 bases stayed unmatched. Germline V gene lookup returns CDR1 KGHSH and CDR2 LQKENI. The CDR3 region has the DNA TGTGCCAGCTCACTCGGACTAGCGGGTACAGTAGATGAGCAGTTCTTC. Protein product: CASSLGLAGTVDEQFF.

J is TRBJ2-2 and V is TRBV6-1; D remains unclear. Trimming shortened V by 3 bases and J by 7 bases, and 12 bases separated the two germline ends. CDR3 length: 14 residues. Germline-derived CDR1 and CDR2 are MNHNS and SASEGT. The DNA for the CDR3 is TGTGCCAGCAGTGACCTGGTTCGAGGCGGGGAGCTGTTTTTT. Protein: CASSDLVRGGELFF.

This clone was recorded only once. The chain is built from TRBV5-1 and TRBJ1-3, with 7 nucleotides matching TRBD1. The CDR3 is made up of 15 amino acids. The V gene end was trimmed by 4 bases and the J gene end by 2 bases; junction bases not matched to a gene: 6. Germline-derived CDR1 and CDR2 are SGHRS and YFSETQ. As DNA, the CDR3 is TGCGCCAGCAGCGGGACGACAGGGACTGGAAACACCATATATTTT. Protein product: CASSGTTGTGNTIYF.

With regard to this clone: One junction end does not reproduce the germline sequence, and a read error may be involved. The genes are TRBV5-4 and TRBJ2-1; TRBD2 matches at 15 bases. Germline lookup yields CDR1 SGHNT and CDR2 YYREEE (reference sequence). This CDR3 has 13 residues. CDR3: CASRPGTSGGLLF. The CDR3 DNA sequence: TGTGCCAGCAGACCCGGGACTAGCGGGGGGCTTCTCTTC.

This clone was seen only a few times. The chain joins TRBV4-1 to TRBJ1-2; 7 bases fit TRBD1. The CDR3 length is 15 residues. The V and J ends lost 4 bases and 0 bases, in that order; junction bases with no gene match: 5. Germline V gene sequence: CDR1 MGHRA, CDR2 YSYEKL. CDR3 bases: TGCGCCAGCAGCCGACGACAGGGTCCTAACTATGGCTACACCTTC. Encoded protein: CASSRRQGPNYGYTF.

The DNA for the CDR3 is TGTGCCAGCAGGGAGGGGACAGGGGGAAAAGAGACCCAGTACTTC. This sequence encodes CASREGTGGKETQYF. The chain has TRBV6-5 and TRBJ2-5, with 11 bases fitting TRBD1. The J segment lost 3 bases and the V segment lost 6 bases, leaving 6 bases of the junction unmatched. CDR1 and CDR2 from the germline V gene are MNHEY and SVGAGI. This CDR3 has 15 amino acids.

This clone came up once. The chain recombines TRBV19 with TRBJ1-5; no clear D. Trimming took off 4 bases at V and 5 bases at J, with 12 bases between the two ends. Germline CDR1 and CDR2: LNHDA and SQIVND (reference sequence). There are 14 residues in the CDR3. The CDR3 spells CASSKEHPDQPQHF. The CDR3 bases are TGTGCCAGTAGTAAAGAACATCCAGATCAGCCCCAGCATTTT.

This clone showed up just once. This chain uses TRBV20-1 with TRBJ1-1; the D is unclear. The germline V gene encodes CDR1 DFQATT and CDR2 SNEGSKA (reference sequence). Trimming stripped 4 bases from V and 8 bases from J, with 8 bases between. This CDR3 region has 10 residues. In DNA, the CDR3 is TGCAGTGCTAAAACCAGGGAAGCTTTCTTT. This encodes CSAKTREAFF.

V and J are TRBV19 and TRBJ1-6; TRBD1 might be the D (6 bases). Germline loops: CDR1 LNHDA, CDR2 SQIVND (reference sequence). The V end lost 7 bases, the J end lost 7 bases, and 11 bases lay between the germline ends. CDR3 length equals 13 residues. CDR3 sequence (DNA): TGTGCCAGTAACTACAGGGAGAATTCACCCCTCCACTTT. Its translation: CASNYRENSPLHF.

The chain employs TRBV2 and TRBJ1-5; a weak D match, TRBD1 (5 bases). Germline CDR1 SNHLY, CDR2 FYNNEI. V dropped 2 bases and J dropped 4 bases, with 12 bases sitting between them. The CDR3 loop spans 15 amino acids. DNA of the CDR3: TGTGCCAGCAGTGAACTTAGGACACAAAATCAGCCCCAGCATTTT. Its protein is CASSELRTQNQPQHF.

The gene calls are TRBV11-2 and TRBJ2-2, with 11 bases fitting TRBD2. V shed 5 bases and J 0 bases; nucleotides not matched to a gene: 2. CDR1 is SGHAT and CDR2 is FQNNGV in the germline V gene. CDR3 size: 16 residues. The DNA of the CDR3 is TGTGCCAGCAGCCTTAGCGGGGGGGCGAACACCGGGGAGCTGTTTTTT. Translated, it gives CASSLSGGANTGELFF.